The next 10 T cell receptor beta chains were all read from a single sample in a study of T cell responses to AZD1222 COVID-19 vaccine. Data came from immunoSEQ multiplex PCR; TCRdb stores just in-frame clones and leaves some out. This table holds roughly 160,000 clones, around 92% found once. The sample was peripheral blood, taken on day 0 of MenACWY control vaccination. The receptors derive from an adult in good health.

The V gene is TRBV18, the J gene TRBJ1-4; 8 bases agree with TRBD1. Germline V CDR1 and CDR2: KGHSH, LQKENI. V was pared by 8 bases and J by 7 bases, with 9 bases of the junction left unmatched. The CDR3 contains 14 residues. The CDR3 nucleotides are TGTGCCAGCGAAGGGGCAGGGGGCGGTGAAAAACTGTTTTTT. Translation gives CASEGAGGGEKLFF.

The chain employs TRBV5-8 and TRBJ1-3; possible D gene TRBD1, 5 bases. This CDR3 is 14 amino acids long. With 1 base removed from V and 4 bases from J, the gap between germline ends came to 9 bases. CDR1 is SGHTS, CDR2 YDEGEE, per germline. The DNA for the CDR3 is TGTGCCAGCAGCTTGCAGGGTACAGGAAACACCATATATTTT. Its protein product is CASSLQGTGNTIYF.

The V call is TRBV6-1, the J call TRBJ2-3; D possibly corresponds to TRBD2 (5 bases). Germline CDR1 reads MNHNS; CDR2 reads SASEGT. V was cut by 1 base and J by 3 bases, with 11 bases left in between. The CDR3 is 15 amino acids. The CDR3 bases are TGTGCCAGCAGTGAAGGGTATACGGGAACAGATACGCAGTATTTT. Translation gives CASSEGYTGTDTQYF.

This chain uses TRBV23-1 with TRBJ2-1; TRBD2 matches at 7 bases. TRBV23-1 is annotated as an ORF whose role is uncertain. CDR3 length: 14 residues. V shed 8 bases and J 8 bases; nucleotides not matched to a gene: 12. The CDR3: CASGGWTRGDEQFF. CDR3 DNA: TGCGCCAGCGGAGGATGGACTAGAGGCGATGAGCAGTTCTTC.

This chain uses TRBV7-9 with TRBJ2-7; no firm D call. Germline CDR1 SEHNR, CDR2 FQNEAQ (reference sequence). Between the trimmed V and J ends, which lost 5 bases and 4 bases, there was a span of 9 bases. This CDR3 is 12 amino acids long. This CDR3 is CASSAVRYEQYF. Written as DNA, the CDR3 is TGTGCCAGCAGCGCCGTGAGGTACGAGCAGTACTTC.

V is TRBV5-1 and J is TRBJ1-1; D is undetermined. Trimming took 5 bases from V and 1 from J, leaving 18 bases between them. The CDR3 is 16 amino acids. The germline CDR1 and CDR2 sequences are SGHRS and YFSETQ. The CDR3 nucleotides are TGCGCCAGCAGGACTGACTTAACCGGCTGGAACACTGAAGCTTTCTTT. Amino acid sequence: CASRTDLTGWNTEAFF.

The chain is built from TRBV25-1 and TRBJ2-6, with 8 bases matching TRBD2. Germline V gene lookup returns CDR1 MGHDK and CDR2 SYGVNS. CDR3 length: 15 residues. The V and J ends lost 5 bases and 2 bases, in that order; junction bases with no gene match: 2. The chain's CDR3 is CASSPGGAGANVLTF. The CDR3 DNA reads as TGTGCCAGCAGTCCCGGGGGGGCTGGGGCCAACGTCCTGACTTTC.

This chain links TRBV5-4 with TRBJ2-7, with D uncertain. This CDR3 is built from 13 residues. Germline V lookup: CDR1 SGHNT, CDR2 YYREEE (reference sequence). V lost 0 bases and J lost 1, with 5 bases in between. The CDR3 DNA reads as TGTGCCAGCAGCTTGGCCGGTTCCTACGAGCAGTACTTC. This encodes CASSLAGSYEQYF.

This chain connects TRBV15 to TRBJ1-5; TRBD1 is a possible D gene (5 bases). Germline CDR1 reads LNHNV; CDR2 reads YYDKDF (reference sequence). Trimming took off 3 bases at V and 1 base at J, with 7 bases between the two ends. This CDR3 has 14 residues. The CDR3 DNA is TGTGCCACCAGCAGCCGACAGAGCAATCAGCCCCAGCATTTT. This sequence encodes CATSSRQSNQPQHF.

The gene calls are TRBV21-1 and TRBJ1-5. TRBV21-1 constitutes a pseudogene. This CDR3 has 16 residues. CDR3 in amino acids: CASSKDDQYSNQPQHF. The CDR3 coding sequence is TGTGCCAGCAGCAAAGACGACCAGTATAGCAATCAGCCCCAGCATTTT.